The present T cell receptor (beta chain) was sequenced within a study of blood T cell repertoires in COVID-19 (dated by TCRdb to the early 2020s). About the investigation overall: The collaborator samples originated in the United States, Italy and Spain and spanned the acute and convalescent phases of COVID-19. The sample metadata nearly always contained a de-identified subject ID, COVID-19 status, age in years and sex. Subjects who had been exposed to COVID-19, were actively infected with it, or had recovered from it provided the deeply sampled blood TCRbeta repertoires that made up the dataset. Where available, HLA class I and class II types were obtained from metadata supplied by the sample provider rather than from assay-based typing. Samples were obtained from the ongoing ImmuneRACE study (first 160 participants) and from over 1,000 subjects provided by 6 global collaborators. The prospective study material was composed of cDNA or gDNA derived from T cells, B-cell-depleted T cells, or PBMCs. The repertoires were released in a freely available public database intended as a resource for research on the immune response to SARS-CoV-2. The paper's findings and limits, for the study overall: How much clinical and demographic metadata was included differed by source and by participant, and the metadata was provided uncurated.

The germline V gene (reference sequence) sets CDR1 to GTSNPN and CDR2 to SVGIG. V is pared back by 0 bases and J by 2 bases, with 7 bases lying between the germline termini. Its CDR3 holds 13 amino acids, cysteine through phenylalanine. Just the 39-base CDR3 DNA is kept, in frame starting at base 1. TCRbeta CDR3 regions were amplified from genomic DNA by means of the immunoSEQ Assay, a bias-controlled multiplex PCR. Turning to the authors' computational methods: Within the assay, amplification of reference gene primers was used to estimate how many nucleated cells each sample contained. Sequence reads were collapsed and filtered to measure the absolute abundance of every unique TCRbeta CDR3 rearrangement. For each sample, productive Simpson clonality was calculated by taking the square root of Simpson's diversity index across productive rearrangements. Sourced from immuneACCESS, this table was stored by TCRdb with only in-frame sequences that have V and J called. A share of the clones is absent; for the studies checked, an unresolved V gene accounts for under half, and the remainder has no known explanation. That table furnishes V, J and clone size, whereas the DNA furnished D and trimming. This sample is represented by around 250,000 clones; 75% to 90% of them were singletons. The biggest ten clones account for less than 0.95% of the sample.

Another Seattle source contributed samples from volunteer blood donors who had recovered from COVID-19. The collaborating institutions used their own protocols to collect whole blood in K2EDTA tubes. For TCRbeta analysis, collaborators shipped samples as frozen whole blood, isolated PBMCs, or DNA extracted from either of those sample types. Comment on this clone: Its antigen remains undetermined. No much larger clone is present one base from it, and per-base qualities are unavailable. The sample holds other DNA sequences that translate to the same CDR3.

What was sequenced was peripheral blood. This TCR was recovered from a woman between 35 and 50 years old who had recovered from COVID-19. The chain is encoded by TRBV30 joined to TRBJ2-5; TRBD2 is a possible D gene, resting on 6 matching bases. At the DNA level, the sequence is TGTGCCTGGAGTGTAGGAGGGCAAGAGACCCAGTACTTC. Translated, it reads CAWSVGGQETQYF.